A single sample is the source of the 16 T cell receptor beta chains below, sequenced in a study of cytomegalovirus exposure and HLA in healthy donors. PCR amplification relied on 60 Vbeta primers (plus 13 Jbeta primers). This table comes from immunoSEQ multiplex PCR, and its TCRdb copy is limited to in-frame clones, with some not included. Here the sample spans 100,000 or so clones, about three quarters being singletons. The sample was PBMCs. These receptors came from a man aged 40-55 years in good health and CMV-seronegative.

J is TRBJ2-5 and V is TRBV27; TRBD1 matches 7 bases. The CDR3 extends over 16 amino acids. The germline V gene encodes CDR1 MNHEY and CDR2 SMNVEV (reference sequence). The V gene end was trimmed by 0 bases and the J gene end by 4 bases; junction bases not matched to a gene: 8. The CDR3 coding sequence is TGTGCCAGCAGTTTATCTCGTCAGGGGGTAGGAGAGACCCAGTACTTC. The encoded protein is CASSLSRQGVGETQYF.

The chain recombines TRBV4-1 with TRBJ2-2; TRBD2 matches at 7 bases. CDR3 length equals 19 residues. The V gene's germline CDR1 is MGHRA and CDR2 YSYEKL. The junction had 12 bases not matched to a gene; V was cut back by 2 bases and J by 0 bases. CDR3 bases: TGCGCCAGCAGCCAACGGGTCCTAGCGGTCGCCACGAACACCGGGGAGCTGTTTTTT. It is translated as CASSQRVLAVATNTGELFF.

V usage is TRBV7-2 and J usage is TRBJ1-2, with 9 bases that match TRBD1. V dropped 3 bases and J dropped 0; count of bases not matched to a gene: 11. Per the germline V gene, CDR1 is SGHTA and CDR2 is FQGNSA. The CDR3 is 18 residues long. The CDR3 region has the DNA TGTGCCAGCAGCTTTAGGGGCCCCGGGGACAGGGCTAACTATGGCTACACCTTC. Residues: CASSFRGPGDRANYGYTF.

V gene TRBV19 combines with J gene TRBJ2-3; weak D call: TRBD1 (6 bases). With 3 bases removed from V and 5 bases from J, the gap between germline ends came to 9 bases. The germline V gene encodes CDR1 LNHDA and CDR2 SQIVND (reference sequence). This CDR3 region has 13 residues. CDR3 coding DNA: TGTGCCAGTAGTATGGGGGCTGGAGATACGCAGTATTTT. It translates to CASSMGAGDTQYF. The full variable domain, in which reference TRBV19 and TRBJ2-3 provide the parts outside the CDR3, is DGGITQSPKYLFRKEGQNVTLSCEQNLNHDAMYWYRQDPGQGLRLIYYSQIVNDFQKGDIAEGYSVSREKKESFPLTVTSAQKNPTAFYLCASSMGAGDTQYFGPGTRLTVL.

This chain links TRBV2 with TRBJ2-3, with D unclear. This CDR3 comprises 15 residues. With 5 bases removed from V and 2 bases from J, the gap between germline ends came to 14 bases. Germline loops: CDR1 SNHLY, CDR2 FYNNEI. CDR3 sequence (DNA): TGTGCCAGCAGTAGCCTAGGAGCCTACACAGATACGCAGTATTTT. Translating it yields CASSSLGAYTDTQYF.

Note on this clone: This CDR3 fails to terminate in the conserved phenylalanine or tryptophan, so it likely reflects a read error. The V and J genes are TRBV6-5 and TRBJ1-4; D is uncertain. Between the trimmed V and J ends, which lost 5 bases and 5 bases, there was a span of 9 bases. The CDR3 contains 13 residues. CDR1 and CDR2 from the germline V gene are MNHEY and SVGAGI. CDR3 protein: CASSEDGNEKLFV. The CDR3 region has the DNA TGTGCCAGCAGTGAGGACGGGAATGAAAAACTGTTTGTT.

This chain links TRBV2 with TRBJ2-5, with 12 nucleotides matching TRBD2. This CDR3 has 17 residues. Germline trimming cut 4 bases from V and 5 bases from J; bases unmatched to any gene: 11. Per germline, CDR1 SNHLY and CDR2 FYNNEI. CDR3 nucleotide sequence: TGTGCCAGCAGTGGTACTAGCGGGGGGCCTCCTAGGGAGACCCAGTACTTC. It yields the protein CASSGTSGGPPRETQYF. The full variable domain, with the rest looked up from reference TRBV2 and TRBJ2-5, is EPEVTQTPSHQVTQMGQEVILRCVPISNHLYFYWYRQILGQKVEFLVSFYNNEISEKSEIFDDQFSVERPDGSNFTLKIRSTKLEDSAMYFCASSGTSGGPPRETQYFGPGTRLLVL.

This clone was observed a handful of times. The rearrangement uses TRBV5-1 and TRBJ1-2; no clear D. The V and J ends lost 4 bases and 4 bases respectively, with 11 bases between them. The CDR3 totals 13 residues. Germline assignment: CDR1 SGHRS and CDR2 YFSETQ. CDR3 nucleotides: TGCGCCAGCAGCATGACGGAGACCTATGGCTACACCTTC. This sequence encodes CASSMTETYGYTF.

As for this clone: The conserved phenylalanine or tryptophan is not found at the CDR3 terminus, so this likely reflects a read error. The V gene is TRBV9, the J gene TRBJ2-3, with 11 bases that match TRBD2. V was clipped by 4 bases and J by 6 bases; unmatched bases: 4. Germline V gene lookup returns CDR1 SGDLS and CDR2 YYNGEE. CDR3 size: 14 residues. The CDR3 bases are TGTGCCAGCAGCATTGGGACTAGCGGTGATACGCAGTATGTT. Protein: CASSIGTSGDTQYV.

This sequence joins TRBV10-3 and TRBJ2-1; 9 bases match TRBD1. V trimming: 4 bases; J trimming: 8 bases; junction bases outside the gene matches: 3. Per germline, CDR1 ENHRY and CDR2 SYGVKD. The CDR3 totals 13 residues. The CDR3 sequence is CAISGQGEDEQFF. CDR3 coding DNA: TGTGCCATCAGTGGACAGGGGGAGGATGAGCAGTTCTTC.

This chain uses TRBV7-9 with TRBJ2-3; the D is unclear. Trimming took off 4 bases at V and 2 bases at J, with 10 bases between the two ends. Germline V lookup: CDR1 SEHNR, CDR2 FQNEAQ (reference sequence). The CDR3 covers 14 residues. The CDR3 sequence: CASSSVADTDTQYF. The DNA for the CDR3 is TGTGCCAGCAGCTCTGTTGCAGACACAGATACGCAGTATTTT.

About this clone itself: One end of the junction varies from germline; a read error may be responsible. V and J are TRBV7-2 and TRBJ2-7; TRBD1 matches 7 bases. The germline gives CDR1 SGHTA, CDR2 FQGNSA. The CDR3 runs 15 residues. CDR3 in amino acids: CASSLDYRGQYGQYF. The CDR3 DNA sequence: TGTGCCAGCAGCTTAGATTATCGGGGACAGTACGGGCAGTACTTC. Looking up the rest from reference TRBV7-2 and TRBJ2-7 gives the full variable domain: GAGVSQSPSNKVTEKGKDVELRCDPISGHTALYWYRQSLGQGLEFLIYFQGNSAPDKSGLPSDRFSAERTGGSVSTLTIQRTQQEDSAVYLCASSLDYRGQYGQYFGPGTRLTVT.

This clone showed up just once. V is TRBV5-4 and J is TRBJ1-1; maybe TRBD1 (5 bases). The CDR3 has 15 residues. V was shortened by 4 bases and J by 1 base, with 14 bases between the two germline ends. In germline, CDR1 is SGHNT, CDR2 YYREEE (reference sequence). In nucleotides, the CDR3 is TGTGCCAGCAGCCGCGGGGGTCGGGAGAACACTGAAGCTTTCTTT. Translated: CASSRGGRENTEAFF.

The gene calls are TRBV9 and TRBJ1-1, with D tentatively TRBD1 (6 bases). This CDR3 has 16 residues. The V end was cut by 0 bases, the J end by 1 base, with 13 bases between. Per the germline V gene, CDR1 is SGDLS and CDR2 is YYNGEE. Here the CDR3 reads CASSVGGGGGNTEAFF. CDR3 DNA sequence: TGTGCCAGCAGCGTAGGTGGGGGGGGCGGGAACACTGAAGCTTTCTTT.

This clone has more than one count but fewer than ten. The gene calls are TRBV7-2 and TRBJ1-2; possible D gene TRBD1, 5 bases. The ends were cut back, 0 bases at V and 0 bases at J, with 11 bases in the middle. CDR3 size: 16 residues. In germline, CDR1 is SGHTA, CDR2 FQGNSA. The CDR3 reads CASSLAGRRSNYGYTF. The CDR3 region has the DNA TGTGCCAGCAGCTTAGCGGGGCGCCGCTCTAACTATGGCTACACCTTC.

This clone was counted a few times. The rearrangement joins TRBV7-2 to TRBJ1-2, with D unresolved. Deletions cut 1 base from V and 0 bases from J, with 6 bases between. CDR1 and CDR2 (germline): SGHTA, FQGNSA. The CDR3 consists of 14 residues. CDR3 sequence reads: CASSLGASNYGYTF. CDR3 coding DNA: TGTGCCAGCAGCTTAGGAGCCTCTAACTATGGCTACACCTTC.